The 26 T cell receptor beta chains below all came from one sample that was sequenced in a study of blood T cells in healthy people across ages. For the second PCR, which ran for roughly 7 to 11 cycles, a sample-barcoded 5' primer and a J-beta primer mix were used. TCRdb recomputed calls from the 5' RACE reads with MiXCR, one row per CDR3 protein. The sample contains some 1,500,000 distinct CDR3 sequences, about 42% of which appear only once. Sequencing was carried out using blood. All receptors come from a woman aged 18 to 35 in good health.

Concerning this clonotype: At one end, the junction sequence differs from germline, possibly due to a read error. The chain is built from TRBV2 and TRBJ2-5, with a tentative D call TRBD2 (5 bases). The CDR3 runs to 15 residues. Germline CDR1 SNHLY, CDR2 FYNNEI. The CDR3 is CASSEKSSWKEAQYF. The CDR3 bases are TGTGCCAGCAGTGAAAAGTCTAGCTGGAAAGAGGCCCAGTACTTC. Full variable domain (outside the CDR3, taken from reference TRBV2 and TRBJ2-5): EPEVTQTPSHQVTQMGQEVILRCVPISNHLYFYWYRQILGQKVEFLVSFYNNEISEKSEIFDDQFSVERPDGSNFTLKIRSTKLEDSAMYFCASSEKSSWKEAQYFGPGTRLLVL.

DNA of the CDR3: TGTGCCAGCAGTTACGGATTGTCAGGGCTCCAATATGGCTACACCTTC. Translation gives CASSYGLSGLQYGYTF. The chain is built from TRBV6-5 and TRBJ1-2, with D perhaps matching TRBD1 (5 bases). Trimming stripped 2 bases from V and 5 bases from J, with 18 bases between. The CDR3 covers 16 residues. Germline V gene lookup returns CDR1 MNHEY and CDR2 SVGAGI.

The chain combines TRBV9 with TRBJ2-7, with D maybe TRBD2 (5 bases). From germline, CDR1 is SGDLS and CDR2 YYNGEE. Deletions cut 0 bases from V and 2 bases from J, with 12 bases between. This CDR3 is built from 15 residues. The CDR3 here is CASSVEDSTTYEQYF. The CDR3 region has the DNA TGTGCCAGCAGCGTAGAGGACTCGACCACCTACGAGCAGTACTTC. The full variable domain, rest sourced from reference TRBV9 and TRBJ2-7, is DSGVTQTPKHLITATGQRVTLRCSPRSGDLSVYWYQQSLDQGLQFLIQYYNGEERAKGNILERFSAQQFPDLHSELNLSSLELGDSALYFCASSVEDSTTYEQYFGPGTRLTVT.

This clonotype was counted many times. CDR3 nucleotide sequence: TGTGCCAGCAGCTCTCAGGGGGGGATCGAGCAGTACTTC. The encoded protein is CASSSQGGIEQYF. This sequence joins TRBV7-2 and TRBJ2-7; D possibly matches TRBD1 or TRBD2 (7 bases each). V gave up 4 bases and J gave up 6 bases, with 13 bases separating them. Germline CDR1 and CDR2: SGHTA and FQGNSA. This CDR3 spans 13 amino acids.

This clonotype was seen a few times. The rearrangement uses TRBV20-1 and TRBJ2-7, with D possibly TRBD1 on 5 matching bases. The germline gives CDR1 DFQATT, CDR2 SNEGSKA (reference sequence). Trimming pared 6 bases from V and 0 bases from J, leaving 15 bases between. This CDR3 comprises 14 residues. In nucleotides, the CDR3 is TGCAGTGCGTCTTCGACAGAGAGCTCCTACGAGCAGTACTTC. It yields the protein CSASSTESSYEQYF.

The rearrangement joins TRBV4-3 to TRBJ2-7, with TRBD2 identical over 7 bases. This CDR3 has 18 amino acids. J gave up 6 bases and V 0 bases, and 17 bases lay outside the gene matches. CDR1 LGHNA and CDR2 YSLEER come from the germline V gene. CDR3 nucleotide sequence: TGCGCCAGCAGCCAAGATGTTAGGACTAGGGGTTTTGAACGCGAGCAGTACTTC. Protein product: CASSQDVRTRGFEREQYF.

The chain has TRBV7-2 and TRBJ2-3; the match to TRBD2 covers 9 bases. V lost 6 bases and J lost 2; bases outside the gene matches: 9. There are 16 residues in the CDR3. Germline CDR1 reads SGHTA; CDR2 reads FQGNSA. CDR3 nucleotide sequence: TGTGCCAGCAGGTTTCTAGCGGGGACGTTCACAGATACGCAGTATTTT. Protein: CASRFLAGTFTDTQYF.

The V gene is TRBV6-4, the J gene TRBJ2-1; 9 nucleotides align to TRBD1. The end of the DNA is better explained by TRBJ2-7, so the J call may be wrong. CDR3 length equals 15 residues. Germline CDR1 is MRHNA and CDR2 is SNTAGT. The CDR3 nucleotides are TGTGCCAGCAGTCCCCGGGACAGGGTTTACAATGAGCAGTACTTC. Its translation is CASSPRDRVYNEQYF.

As for this clonotype: One junction end disagrees with the germline gene, perhaps due to a read error. This chain links TRBV27 with TRBJ2-3; 10 bases agree with TRBD2. Germline loops: CDR1 MNHEY, CDR2 SMNVEV (reference sequence). The CDR3 is made up of 17 amino acids. The CDR3 is CASSLLGVAGGTDTQYF. As DNA, the CDR3 is TGTGCCAGCAGTCTGTTAGGGGTAGCGGGAGGCACGGATACGCAGTATTTT.

This rearrangement joins TRBV18 to TRBJ1-2; D unclear. From germline, CDR1 is KGHSH and CDR2 LQKENI. Trimming removed 0 bases at V and 0 bases at J, with 5 bases between. This CDR3 spans 14 amino acids. For the CDR3, the DNA is TGTGCCAGCTCACCACCTCAGGCTAACTATGGCTACACCTTC. It yields the protein CASSPPQANYGYTF.

V and J are TRBV6-5 and TRBJ1-6; D call uncertain. The CDR3 runs 14 residues. Trimming stripped 7 bases from V and 0 bases from J, with 7 bases between. The germline gives CDR1 MNHEY, CDR2 SVGAGI. CDR3 nucleotides: TGTGCCAGCAAACAGAGCTCCTATAATTCACCCCTCCACTTT. This sequence encodes CASKQSSYNSPLHF.

This clonotype was observed once. This sequence joins TRBV20-1 and TRBJ1-5, with D uncertain. The V and J ends lost 3 bases and 0 bases respectively, with 15 bases between them. Per germline, CDR1 DFQATT and CDR2 SNEGSKA (reference sequence). The CDR3 runs 16 residues. The CDR3 here is CSARVGVAYSNQPQHF. The CDR3 DNA reads as TGCAGTGCTAGGGTGGGTGTAGCCTATAGCAATCAGCCCCAGCATTTT.

There are many counts of this clonotype. The rearrangement links TRBV6-5 to TRBJ2-7, with D possibly called TRBD1 or TRBD2 (5 bases each). With 0 bases removed from V and 0 bases from J, the gap between germline ends came to 6 bases. Germline V gene sequence: CDR1 MNHEY, CDR2 SVGAGI. The CDR3 totals 14 residues. CDR3 amino acids: CASSYSGTSYEQYF. The CDR3 bases are TGTGCCAGCAGTTACTCGGGGACCTCCTACGAGCAGTACTTC.

In its sample, this clonotype was seen a few times. The genes are TRBV12-3 or TRBV12-4 and TRBJ1-3, with D possibly matching TRBD1 (6 bases). Trimming removed 3 bases from V and 2 bases from J, with 14 bases in between. This CDR3 comprises 16 residues. CDR3 protein: CASSFNPGAPGNTIYF. The CDR3 region has the DNA TGTGCCAGCAGTTTTAACCCGGGGGCCCCTGGAAACACCATATATTTT.

The CDR3 loop is CASSTGSDYYEQYF. The CDR3 DNA reads as TGTGCCAGTAGTACCGGGTCAGACTACTACGAGCAGTACTTC. The chain has TRBV19 and TRBJ2-7; tentatively, D is TRBD2 (5 bases). CDR3 length: 14 amino acids. The germline V and J ends were trimmed by 4 bases and 3 bases, with 13 bases remaining between them. Germline lookup yields CDR1 LNHDA and CDR2 SQIVND (reference sequence).

The chain is built from TRBV4-1 and TRBJ2-5, with D possibly being TRBD1 (6 bases). V dropped 0 bases and J dropped 11 bases, with 22 bases sitting between them. This CDR3 is built from 16 residues. CDR1 MGHRA and CDR2 YSYEKL come from the germline V gene. In nucleotides, the CDR3 is TGCGCCAGCAGCCAAGATACAGGGACCACCTACAATGAGCAGTACTTC. Its translation: CASSQDTGTTYNEQYF.

The sample holds a few counts of this clonotype. The CDR3 loop is CASSQDRRTGELFF. Written as DNA, the CDR3 is TGTGCCAGCAGCCAAGATCGCAGGACCGGGGAGCTGTTTTTT. This chain connects TRBV3-1 to TRBJ2-2; no reliable D call. Trimming pared 0 bases from V and 5 bases from J, leaving 7 bases between. The CDR3 consists of 14 residues. Looked up from germline, CDR1 is LGHDT and CDR2 is YNNKEL (reference sequence).

This clonotype occurred once. The chain carries TRBV20-1 and TRBJ2-3; D is perhaps TRBD1 or TRBD2 (5 bases each). The V gene lost 1 base and the J gene lost 2 bases, with 10 bases spanning the gap. The CDR3 is 14 amino acids. Germline assignment: CDR1 DFQATT and CDR2 SNEGSKA (reference sequence). The CDR3 reads CSARGGAVTDTQYF. CDR3 in DNA: TGCAGTGCTAGAGGAGGGGCAGTCACAGATACGCAGTATTTT.

The rearrangement links TRBV7-2 to TRBJ2-7; TRBD2 aligns across 9 bases. Germline-derived CDR1 and CDR2 are SGHTA and FQGNSA. Trimming removed 4 bases from V and 6 bases from J; junction bases left unmatched: 7. This CDR3 has 14 residues. CDR3 nucleotide sequence: TGTGCCAGCAGCTCGGGACTAGCAGGACTCGAGCAGTACTTC. It encodes CASSSGLAGLEQYF.

The rearrangement uses TRBV30 and TRBJ1-3; TRBD1 might be the D (6 bases). Germline V CDR1 and CDR2: GTSNPN, SVGIG (reference sequence). Between the trimmed V and J ends, which lost 5 bases and 0 bases, there was a span of 11 bases. The CDR3 has 14 residues. CDR3 in DNA: TGTGCCTGGGGGGGGGCTCCCTCTGGAAACACCATATATTTT. Translated, it gives CAWGGAPSGNTIYF.

The J gene is TRBJ2-3, the V gene TRBV10-2, with D perhaps TRBD2 (6 bases). The germline V gene encodes CDR1 WSHSY and CDR2 SAAADI. This CDR3 is built from 12 residues. The V gene lost 10 bases and the J gene lost 0 bases, with 8 bases spanning the gap. CDR3 residues: CATGLSTDTQYF. CDR3 DNA sequence: TGCGCCACCGGACTAAGCACAGATACGCAGTATTTT.

The DNA for the CDR3 is TGTGCCAGCAGCGGGGAACCGACAGGGGGGTACGAGCAGTACTTC. This encodes CASSGEPTGGYEQYF. The chain links TRBV9 to TRBJ2-7; 9 nucleotides align to TRBD1. Germline CDR1 reads SGDLS; CDR2 reads YYNGEE. The J segment lost 4 bases and the V segment lost 3 bases, leaving 8 bases of the junction unmatched. The CDR3 spans 15 residues.

This clonotype was observed a few times. J is TRBJ2-5 and V is TRBV29-1, with TRBD2 identical over 8 bases. After removal of 4 bases from V and 5 bases from J, the junction contained 12 bases not matched to a gene. The germline gives CDR1 SQVTM, CDR2 ANQGSEA. The CDR3 is made up of 15 amino acids. This CDR3 reads CSVAPREVVYETQYF. Written as DNA, the CDR3 is TGCAGCGTTGCCCCGCGGGAGGTTGTATATGAGACCCAGTACTTC. Complete variable domain (other parts from reference TRBV29-1 and TRBJ2-5): SAVISQKPSRDICQRGTSLTIQCQVDSQVTMMFWYRQQPGQSLTLIATANQGSEATYESGFVIDKFPISRPNLTFSTLTVSNMSPEDSSIYLCSVAPREVVYETQYFGPGTRLLVL.

V gene TRBV6-1 combines with J gene TRBJ2-1; D possibly corresponds to TRBD1 (5 bases). The CDR3 contains 13 residues. Germline lookup yields CDR1 MNHNS and CDR2 SASEGT. V was trimmed by 4 bases and J by 10 bases, leaving 14 bases between them. The CDR3 loop is CASSGVTGTEQFF. The CDR3 bases are TGTGCCAGCAGTGGGGTCACAGGAACCGAGCAGTTCTTC.

This clonotype was detected only a few times. The chain uses TRBV12-3 or TRBV12-4 and TRBJ2-1; either TRBD1 or TRBD2 may supply D (6 bases each). The V end was cut by 6 bases, the J end by 8 bases, with 26 bases between. This CDR3 comprises 17 residues. CDR3 sequence: CASSPPQGREKMDEQFF. CDR3 in DNA: TGTGCCAGCAGCCCGCCGCAGGGGCGGGAAAAAATGGATGAGCAGTTCTTC.

This chain uses TRBV25-1 with TRBJ2-1; D not resolved. The CDR3 consists of 12 residues. V shed 4 bases and J shed 6 bases, with 7 bases lying between them. CDR1 is MGHDK and CDR2 is SYGVNS in the germline V gene. This chain's CDR3 is CASSGWTNEQFF. CDR3 bases: TGTGCCAGCAGTGGTTGGACCAATGAGCAGTTCTTC.